This T cell receptor (beta chain) was recorded in a study of PD-1 blockade in mismatch repair-deficient tumors. Overall study context: Patients had approximately 12 mismatch repair-deficient cancer types, all previously treated and progressing. Study outcomes and limitations: Tumor-resident clones, often undetectable pretreatment in blood, expanded then contracted after pembrolizumab.

CDR1 is LNHDA, CDR2 SQIVND, per germline (reference sequence). J gave up 5 bases and V 5 bases, and 6 bases lay outside the gene matches. The CDR3 contains 15 residues. Libraries were prepared by immunoSEQ multiplex PCR; TCRdb keeps only in-frame clonotypes and omits some of them. The table records under 40,000 clones, roughly 84% of them present only once. To note about this clone: Its target is not known.

Mismatch repair deficiency was confirmed in all patients, by PCR or immunohistochemistry. This receptor was taken from an adult with mismatch repair-deficient cancer. Material: PBMCs, obtained around 40 weeks after starting pembrolizumab. The chain combines TRBV19 with TRBJ1-4; 9 nucleotides align to TRBD1. Here the CDR3 DNA reads TGTGCCAGTAGTGGAACCGGGACAGGGAATGAAAAACTGTTTTTT. Translated: CASSGTGTGNEKLFF. Supplemented by reference TRBV19 and TRBJ1-4, the full variable domain reads DGGITQSPKYLFRKEGQNVTLSCEQNLNHDAMYWYRQDPGQGLRLIYYSQIVNDFQKGDIAEGYSVSREKKESFPLTVTSAQKNPTAFYLCASSGTGTGNEKLFFGSGTQLSVL.